Below, 7 T cell receptor beta chains from the same sample are listed, as sequenced in a study of blood T cell repertoires in COVID-19. The table came from immunoSEQ multiplex PCR; TCRdb's copy has only in-frame clones and leaves some out. Among roughly 170,000 clones, 83% were seen once, and the ten largest hold around 3.6%. The specimen was PBMCs or T cells enriched from blood (not recorded which). Receptor source: a woman in her 50s in a cohort exposed to, infected with or recovered from COVID-19 (not recorded which).

The genes are TRBV5-6 and TRBJ2-5, with D perhaps matching TRBD2 (5 bases). Germline loops: CDR1 SGHDT, CDR2 YYEEEE. This CDR3 has 12 residues. The germline V and J ends were trimmed by 1 base and 5 bases, with 6 bases remaining between them. The CDR3 bases are TGTGCCAGCAGCTTGTGGGAGGAGACCCAGTACTTC. This encodes CASSLWEETQYF. Full variable domain (outside the CDR3, taken from reference TRBV5-6 and TRBJ2-5): DAGVTQSPTHLIKTRGQQVTLRCSPKSGHDTVSWYQQALGQGPQFIFQYYEEEERQRGNFPDRFSGHQFPNYSSELNVNALLLGDSALYLCASSLWEETQYFGPGTRLLVL.

V and J are TRBV7-6 and TRBJ2-2; 10 positions match TRBD2. The CDR3 is made up of 16 amino acids. V dropped 3 bases and J dropped 5; count of bases not matched to a gene: 6. The germline V gene has CDR1 SGHVS and CDR2 FNYEAQ. The DNA of the CDR3 is TGTGCCAGCAGCTTCGCTAGCGGGAGTTTGACCGGGGAGCTGTTTTTT. Its translation: CASSFASGSLTGELFF.

This chain uses TRBV19 with TRBJ2-7; 7 positions match TRBD1. The V and J ends lost 6 bases and 0 bases, in that order; junction bases with no gene match: 5. This CDR3 has 14 amino acids. Germline V gene lookup returns CDR1 LNHDA and CDR2 SQIVND (reference sequence). The CDR3 coding sequence is TGTGCCAGTAGCCCTCGACAGGGCTCCTACGAGCAGTACTTC. Its protein is CASSPRQGSYEQYF.

The chain uses TRBV5-1 and TRBJ1-6; a possible D gene is TRBD1 (5 bases). This CDR3 region has 15 residues. Trimming took off 2 bases at V and 6 bases at J, with 12 bases between the two ends. Germline V gene data show CDR1 as SGHRS and CDR2 as YFSETQ. The CDR3 sequence: CASSLGARSNSPLHF. The CDR3 DNA follows: TGCGCCAGCAGCTTAGGGGCGCGGAGTAATTCACCCCTCCACTTT.

This clone was detected only a few times. J is TRBJ2-2 and V is TRBV10-3; 7 bases map to TRBD1. V was clipped by 5 bases and J by 2 bases; unmatched bases: 8. Germline V gene sequence: CDR1 ENHRY, CDR2 SYGVKD. The CDR3 is 16 residues long. The CDR3 is CAISLYRQGNTGELFF. In nucleotides, the CDR3 is TGTGCCATCAGTTTATATCGACAGGGAAACACCGGGGAGCTGTTTTTT.

The chain joins TRBV12-3 or TRBV12-4 to TRBJ2-5; D is perhaps TRBD2 (5 bases). V gave up 5 bases and J gave up 7 bases, with 8 bases separating them. The length of the CDR3 is 11 residues. The CDR3 DNA follows: TGTGCCAGCAGTAAGGAGGTGACCCAGTACTTC. This translates into CASSKEVTQYF.

V usage is TRBV9 and J usage is TRBJ1-4; D is unclear. CDR3 length: 14 residues. Germline lookup yields CDR1 SGDLS and CDR2 YYNGEE. The ends were cut back, 4 bases at V and 5 bases at J, with 12 bases in the middle. The CDR3 is CASSRGSGNEKLFF. CDR3 nucleotides: TGTGCCAGCAGCAGAGGGAGTGGAAATGAAAAACTGTTTTTT. The whole variable domain, filled in from reference TRBV9 and TRBJ1-4, reads DSGVTQTPKHLITATGQRVTLRCSPRSGDLSVYWYQQSLDQGLQFLIQYYNGEERAKGNILERFSAQQFPDLHSELNLSSLELGDSALYFCASSRGSGNEKLFFGSGTQLSVL.